This T cell receptor beta chain was observed in a study of blood T cell repertoires in COVID-19 (TCRdb year 2020). As for the study more broadly: The collaborator samples originated in the United States, Italy and Spain and spanned the acute and convalescent phases of COVID-19. The samples were drawn from the first 160 participants of the ongoing ImmuneRACE study and from about 1,200 subjects provided by 6 global collaborators. The repertoires were released in a freely available public database intended as a resource for research on the immune response to SARS-CoV-2. A de-identified subject ID, COVID-19 status, age in years and sex were almost always included in the sample metadata. The dataset comprised deeply sampled blood TCRbeta repertoires from subjects exposed to, actively infected with, or recovered from COVID-19. Where available, HLA class I and class II types were obtained from metadata supplied by the sample provider rather than from assay-based typing. The material from the prospective study consisted of cDNA or gDNA derived from T cells, B-cell-depleted T cells, or PBMCs. What the authors observed across the whole study: The quantity of clinical and demographic metadata differed by source and by participant and was supplied without curation.

The CDR1 and CDR2 encoded by the germline V gene are SGDLS and YYNGEE. Trimmed from V: 3 bases; trimmed from J: 8 bases; junction bases lacking a gene match: 7. The CDR3 has 14 amino acids, counting the end cysteine and phenylalanine. Only the CDR3 region is kept as DNA, spanning 42 bases read in frame from base 1. TCRbeta CDR3 regions were amplified from genomic DNA by means of the immunoSEQ Assay, a bias-controlled multiplex PCR. As for the authors' bioinformatics: Within the assay, amplification of reference gene primers was used to estimate how many nucleated cells each sample contained. To quantify the absolute abundance of each unique TCRbeta CDR3 rearrangement, sequence reads were collapsed and filtered. For each sample, productive Simpson clonality was calculated as the square root of Simpson's diversity index across productive rearrangements. TCRdb carries this immuneACCESS record with in-frame sequences only. Its versions omit some clonotypes, under half of them owing to an unresolved V gene in the studies checked, with the rest unexplained. V and J calls and clone size come straight from that table; D and trimming were deduced from the DNA. The sample records about 140,000 clones, 90% of which are singletons. 9.5% to 12% of the sample lies in the top ten.

Collaborating institutions collected whole blood in K2EDTA tubes following their own protocols. For TCRbeta analysis, collaborator samples were shipped as frozen whole blood, as isolated PBMCs, or as DNA extracted from either sample type. In the case of this clone: What antigen it recognizes has not been identified. Per-base quality was not reported, and no clone a single base away is much larger than it.

The receptor was derived from a woman of 80 years or more with acute or convalescent COVID-19. Material for sequencing was peripheral blood. In this chain, TRBV9 is recombined with TRBJ1-4, and 7 junction bases match TRBD1. The CDR3 reads CASSDHRGGEKLFF. The nucleotide sequence is given as TGTGCCAGCAGCGATCACAGGGGTGGCGAAAAACTGTTTTTT.